The next 22 T cell receptor beta chains were all read from a single sample in a study of blood T cell repertoires in COVID-19 (dated by TCRdb to about 2020). Libraries came from the immunoSEQ multiplex PCR assay. TCRdb's version of the immuneACCESS table is confined to in-frame rearrangements and falls short of the full clone set. An unresolved V gene accounts for under half of the shortfall where checked; the remainder is of unknown origin. In this sample the table shows roughly 98,000 clones, almost 95% of which occur a single time. Approximately 6% of the sample lies in the top ten. The sequenced material came from peripheral blood. The receptors were sampled from a woman aged 55-69 years with active COVID-19.

This clone was found once. The rearrangement uses TRBV6-2 or TRBV6-3 and TRBJ2-1, with 12 bases identical to TRBD2. With 0 bases clipped from V and 12 bases from J, the junction kept 12 bases outside the gene matches. This CDR3 region has 17 residues. Germline-derived CDR1 and CDR2 are MNHEY and SVGEGT. Here the CDR3 DNA reads TGTGCCAGCAGTTACTCGACAAAGTCCCTAGCGGGAGGGGTGCAGTTCTTC. Amino acids: CASSYSTKSLAGGVQFF.

This clone is a singleton in its sample. V gene TRBV4-1 combines with J gene TRBJ1-1; D remains ambiguous. The CDR3 consists of 16 residues. Trimming cost V 3 bases and J 0 bases, with 14 bases left between them. Germline V gene data show CDR1 as MGHRA and CDR2 as YSYEKL. The CDR3 region has the DNA TGCGCCAGCAGCCACCCAAGCGGTGGGGTGAACACTGAAGCTTTCTTT. Its protein product is CASSHPSGGVNTEAFF.

The V and J genes are TRBV15 and TRBJ2-1, with D tentatively TRBD1 (6 bases). The CDR3 is made up of 16 amino acids. Germline loops: CDR1 LNHNV, CDR2 YYDKDF (reference sequence). V shed 3 bases and J shed 5 bases, with 17 bases lying between them. The CDR3 DNA follows: TGTGCCACCAGCAGCCTCGCAGGGGTTTGGGACAATGAGCAGTTCTTC. This encodes CATSSLAGVWDNEQFF.

This chain uses TRBV28 with TRBJ2-7; weak D call: TRBD1 (5 bases). V was cut by 1 base and J by 7 bases, with 17 bases left in between. The CDR3 consists of 15 residues. Germline-derived CDR1 and CDR2 are MDHEN and SYDVKM. The chain's CDR3 is CASSLSSTGTGEQYF. The DNA for the CDR3 is TGTGCCAGCAGTTTATCCTCCACAGGCACAGGTGAGCAGTACTTC.

J is TRBJ2-2 and V is TRBV30; D not certain. The CDR3 covers 16 residues. The germline V gene has CDR1 GTSNPN and CDR2 SVGIG (reference sequence). Deletions cut 6 bases from V and 3 bases from J, with 20 bases between. CDR3 residues: CACPLDGSADTGELFF. CDR3 nucleotide sequence: TGTGCCTGTCCCCTCGACGGGTCTGCGGACACCGGGGAGCTGTTTTTT.

The gene calls are TRBV3-1 (or the pseudogene TRBV3-2) and TRBJ2-7; 8 nucleotides line up with TRBD1. Germline assignment: CDR1 LGHDT and CDR2 YNNKEL (reference sequence). J gave up 3 bases and V 4 bases, and 14 bases lay outside the gene matches. The CDR3 runs to 17 residues. DNA of the CDR3: TGTGCCAGCAGCCTCGGACAGGGCCGCACCAATAGCTACGAGCAGTACTTC. Translation: CASSLGQGRTNSYEQYF.

This chain joins TRBV5-1 and TRBJ2-7, with 10 bases matching TRBD1. J was trimmed by 6 bases and V by 2 bases; bases with no gene match: 8. The CDR3 is 15 amino acids. CDR1 is SGHRS and CDR2 is YFSETQ in the germline V gene. CDR3: CASSLSGTGVGEQYF. CDR3 DNA sequence: TGCGCCAGCAGCTTATCCGGGACAGGGGTGGGCGAGCAGTACTTC. The variable domain in full, with the rest retrieved from reference TRBV5-1 and TRBJ2-7, is KAGVTQTPRYLIKTRGQQVTLSCSPISGHRSVSWYQQTPGQGLQFLFEYFSETQRNKGNFPGRFSGRQFSNSRSEMNVSTLELGDSALYLCASSLSGTGVGEQYFGPGTRLTVT.

The rearrangement joins TRBV6-6 to TRBJ2-1; weak D call: TRBD2 (6 bases). The germline V and J ends were trimmed by 0 bases and 4 bases, with 10 bases remaining between them. CDR3 length: 15 amino acids. The germline CDR1 and CDR2 sequences are MNHNY and SVGAGI (reference sequence). CDR3 coding DNA: TGTGCCAGCAGTTACTCGTTGGGACTTTACAATGAGCAGTTCTTC. Translated, it gives CASSYSLGLYNEQFF.

The chain combines TRBV3-1 (or the pseudogene TRBV3-2) with TRBJ2-1; no clear D. Trimming removed 1 base at V and 0 bases at J, with 7 bases between. The germline CDR1 and CDR2 sequences are LGHDT and YNNKEL (reference sequence). The CDR3 runs 15 residues. CDR3: CASSQGASSYNEQFF. CDR3 DNA: TGTGCCAGCAGCCAAGGGGCAAGCTCCTACAATGAGCAGTTCTTC.

This clone was counted once. Germline is not matched at one junction end, which may reflect a read error. The V call is TRBV28, the J call TRBJ1-5, with 7 bases that match TRBD1. CDR1 is MDHEN and CDR2 is SYDVKM in the germline V gene. CDR3 size: 15 residues. CDR3: CAGSLQGHSNQPQHF. The CDR3 DNA follows: TGTGCCGGCAGTCTACAGGGGCATAGCAATCAGCCCCAGCATTTT.

The chain couples TRBV29-1 to TRBJ2-7; D remains unclear. Between the trimmed V and J ends, which lost 4 bases and 5 bases, there was a span of 9 bases. Germline V gene sequence: CDR1 SQVTM, CDR2 ANQGSEA. The CDR3 is 11 residues long. The CDR3, as DNA: TGCAGCGTTGCTCTTTTAAACGAGCAGTACTTC. This codes for CSVALLNEQYF.

This clone was picked up one time. CDR3 DNA sequence: TGTGCCAGCAGTTACTCGGCGGGGACCGGGGAGCTGTTTTTT. It yields the protein CASSYSAGTGELFF. The rearrangement uses TRBV6-2 or TRBV6-3 and TRBJ2-2; possibly TRBD2 for D (6 bases). The V gene's germline CDR1 is MNHEY and CDR2 SVGEGT. This CDR3 comprises 14 residues. V lost 0 bases and J 5 bases, leaving 7 bases between the germline ends.

The chain links TRBV28 to TRBJ1-4; 7 positions agree with TRBD1. Looked up from germline, CDR1 is MDHEN and CDR2 is SYDVKM. The CDR3 runs 15 residues. After removal of 3 bases from V and 3 bases from J, the junction contained 4 bases not matched to a gene. The CDR3 DNA reads TGTGCCAGCAGTTTTACAGGGGCCGCTAATGAAAAACTGTTTTTT. Residues: CASSFTGAANEKLFF.

This chain connects TRBV6-5 to TRBJ1-1, with TRBD1 matching over 10 bases. V lost 5 bases, J lost 4 bases, and 7 bases stayed unmatched. CDR1 and CDR2 (germline): MNHEY, SVGAGI. This CDR3 is built from 15 residues. CDR3 sequence (DNA): TGTGCCAGCAGTCCCCCGAGGACAGGGGGCACTGAAGCTTTCTTT. This sequence encodes CASSPPRTGGTEAFF.

The rearrangement links TRBV28 to TRBJ2-5, with 15 nucleotides matching TRBD2. The CDR3 length is 15 residues. Trimming cost V 6 bases and J 3 bases; bases outside gene matches: 2. Germline values: CDR1 MDHEN, CDR2 SYDVKM. In nucleotides, the CDR3 is TGTGCCAGCAGACGGACTAGCGGGGGGGAAGAGACCCAGTACTTC. Residues: CASRRTSGGEETQYF. Filled out from reference TRBV28 and TRBJ2-5, the complete variable domain reads DVKVTQSSRYLVKRTGEKVFLECVQDMDHENMFWYRQDPGLGLRLIYFSYDVKMKEKGDIPEGYSVSREKKERFSLILESASTNQTSMYLCASRRTSGGEETQYFGPGTRLLVL.

The V and J genes are TRBV29-1 and TRBJ1-5, with 8 bases that match TRBD1. There are 13 residues in the CDR3. CDR1 and CDR2 from the germline V gene are SQVTM and ANQGSEA. J lost 4 bases, V lost 6 bases, and 5 bases had no gene match. CDR3 DNA sequence: TGCAGCGTGGGGGACAGGCTTAATCAGCCCCAGCATTTT. The encoded protein is CSVGDRLNQPQHF.

This clone has a single count. The CDR3 protein is CATSDFFGDGYTF. The CDR3 nucleotides read TGTGCCACCAGTGATTTCTTCGGGGATGGCTACACCTTC. V is TRBV24-1 and J is TRBJ1-2; D uncertain. This CDR3 has 13 amino acids. V gave up 1 base and J gave up 6 bases, with 8 bases separating them. Germline CDR1 and CDR2: KGHDR and SFDVKD.

The J gene is TRBJ1-6, the V gene TRBV6-5; D is undetermined. Germline lookup yields CDR1 MNHEY and CDR2 SVGAGI. Trimming shortened V by 8 bases and J by 9 bases, and 17 bases separated the two germline ends. The CDR3 is 14 residues long. The CDR3 here is CASGRPGEGSPLHF. CDR3 sequence (DNA): TGTGCCAGCGGCCGGCCCGGGGAGGGTTCACCCCTCCACTTT.

The chain carries TRBV5-1 and TRBJ2-3, with 9 nucleotides matching TRBD1. The junction had 3 bases not matched to a gene; V was cut back by 3 bases and J by 4 bases. Germline CDR1 SGHRS, CDR2 YFSETQ. This CDR3 has 14 amino acids. The CDR3 region has the DNA TGCGCCAGCAGCTGGAGACAGGGGGCAGATACGCAGTATTTT. It specifies CASSWRQGADTQYF.

This rearrangement joins TRBV4-3 to TRBJ1-2, with D maybe TRBD1 (6 bases). The V end was cut by 5 bases, the J end by 0 bases, with 16 bases between. CDR1 is LGHNA and CDR2 is YSLEER in the germline V gene. The CDR3 has 16 residues. CDR3 sequence: CASSSIYREPNYGYTF. The DNA of the CDR3 is TGCGCCAGCAGCTCTATTTACAGGGAACCTAACTATGGCTACACCTTC.

V and J are TRBV7-8 and TRBJ2-5; TRBD2 matches at 9 bases. V was pared by 5 bases and J by 7 bases, with 8 bases of the junction left unmatched. The V gene's germline CDR1 is SGHVS and CDR2 FQNEAQ. The CDR3 totals 14 residues. The CDR3 DNA reads TGTGCCAGCAGCCTAGTAGCGGGAGCTCTGACCCAGTACTTC. This translates into CASSLVAGALTQYF.

This clone has only one observation. The chain links TRBV28 to TRBJ1-6; TRBD1 might be the D (6 bases). The length of the CDR3 is 16 residues. V gave up 7 bases and J gave up 4 bases, with 17 bases separating them. CDR1 is MDHEN, CDR2 SYDVKM, per germline. CDR3 loop: CASTPAVTGYNSPLHF. The CDR3, as DNA: TGTGCCAGCACCCCGGCGGTGACAGGTTATAATTCACCCCTCCACTTT.